The rows below give T cell receptor beta chains drawn from one sample of a study of control samples from healthy donors and cancer patients. Clones were read by immunoSEQ multiplex PCR, and TCRdb kept only the in-frame ones, dropping some. The sample yields tens of thousands of clones, nearly 96% seen once. Sequenced input: blood. The receptors here all came from a woman aged 25-40 years in good health. Each CDR3 is given with its conserved first and last residue. Each record gives: CDR3 length, V gene, D gene, clone size, J gene, CDR3 protein, CDR3 DNA. D genes are given only for firm matches. The size entry is marked missing in some rows and otherwise reads once, few, many or a size class.

>13|TRBV2|NA|once|TRBJ1-6
CASRDLYNSPLHF
TGTGCCAGCAGGGATCTGTATAATTCACCCCTCCACTTT
>15|TRBV19|NA|NA|TRBJ1-5
CASSMARVWNQPQHF
TGTGCCAGTAGTATGGCGAGGGTGTGGAATCAGCCCCAGCATTTT
>15|TRBV4-2|TRBD2|NA|TRBJ2-3
CASSVGTSGTDTQYF
TGTGCCAGCAGCGTCGGGACTAGCGGTACAGATACGCAGTATTTT
>14|TRBV5-4|NA|NA|TRBJ2-5
CASSFRDSQETQYF
TGTGCCAGCAGTTTCCGGGACTCCCAAGAGACCCAGTACTTC
>16|TRBV29-1|TRBD2|NA|TRBJ2-1
CSVGRLAGVVYNEQFF
TGCAGCGTTGGGAGACTAGCGGGAGTGGTTTACAATGAGCAGTTCTTC
>18|TRBV6-9|TRBD1|NA|TRBJ2-2
CASSRPDRGPVRTGELFF
TGTGCCAGCAGTCGCCCGGACAGGGGCCCTGTGAGGACCGGGGAGCTGTTTTTT
>15|TRBV7-8|NA|NA|TRBJ2-6
CASSLINSGANVLTF
TGTGCCAGCAGCTTAATAAACTCTGGGGCCAACGTCCTGACTTTC
>15|TRBV7-9|NA|NA|TRBJ2-1
CASSPQGPREDEQFF
TGTGCCAGCAGCCCACAGGGACCCCGTGAGGATGAGCAGTTCTTC
>13|TRBV12-3/TRBV12-4|NA|NA|TRBJ2-7
CASSPGTSYEQYF
TGTGCCAGCAGCCCCGGGACTTCCTACGAGCAGTACTTC
>13|TRBV18|NA|NA|TRBJ1-3
CASFKDLENTIYF
TGTGCCAGCTTTAAGGACTTGGAAAACACCATATATTTT
>14|TRBV5-4|NA|NA|TRBJ2-3
CASSSVSSTDTQYF
TGTGCCAGCAGCTCCGTTTCTAGCACAGATACGCAGTATTTT
>11|TRBV6-5|TRBD1|NA|TRBJ1-1
CASGQGREAFF
TGTGCCAGCGGACAGGGGAGGGAAGCTTTCTTT
>13|TRBV10-2|NA|NA|TRBJ1-2
CASSSTGAYGYTF
TGCGCCAGCAGTTCCACTGGGGCCTATGGCTACACCTTC
>15|TRBV19|NA|NA|TRBJ2-6
CASSIFGSGANVLTF
TGTGCCAGTAGTATCTTTGGTTCTGGGGCCAACGTCCTGACTTTC
>16|TRBV3-1/TRBV3-2|TRBD2|NA|TRBJ2-1
CASSQVMGGAYNEQFF
TGTGCCAGCAGCCAAGTTATGGGAGGGGCGTACAATGAGCAGTTCTTC
>14|TRBV2|NA|once|TRBJ1-1
CASTRTIDSTEAFF
TGTGCCAGCACGCGGACCATCGATAGTACTGAAGCTTTCTTT
>17|TRBV11-3|NA|NA|TRBJ2-3
CASSPGPGASGTDTQYF
TGTGCCAGCAGCCCCGGCCCAGGGGCGTCCGGCACAGATACGCAGTATTTT
>17|TRBV21-1|NA|NA|TRBJ1-4
CASRTDRGLGVNEKLFF
TGTGCCAGCAGGACCGACAGGGGGTTAGGGGTTAATGAAAAACTGTTTTTT
>16|TRBV9|TRBD1|NA|TRBJ2-3
CASSNRDRGLQDTQYF
TGTGCCAGCAGCAACCGGGACAGGGGGCTTCAAGATACGCAGTATTTT
>16|TRBV4-1|NA|NA|TRBJ2-5
CASSQVLSGSRETQYF
TGCGCCAGCAGCCAAGTTCTGTCAGGGAGTAGAGAGACCCAGTACTTC
>12|TRBV10-3|NA|NA|TRBJ2-1
CAIRGDYNEQFF
TGTGCCATCAGGGGCGACTACAATGAGCAGTTCTTC
>13|TRBV5-1|TRBD1|NA|TRBJ1-5
CASSIDRDQPQHF
TGCGCCAGCAGCATTGACAGGGATCAGCCCCAGCATTTT
>13|TRBV29-1|NA|NA|TRBJ1-2
CSVEASGPGGYTF
TGCAGCGTTGAAGCGTCCGGGCCTGGCGGCTACACCTTC
>15|TRBV19|NA|NA|TRBJ2-1
CASRPGQFSANEQFF
TGTGCCAGTAGGCCAGGACAGTTCTCAGCGAATGAGCAGTTCTTC
>13|TRBV28|NA|once|TRBJ2-1
CASSLWVEGLQFF
TGTGCCAGCAGTTTATGGGTCGAAGGGCTCCAGTTCTTC
>13|TRBV6-5|NA|once|TRBJ2-7
CASSPTGHYEQYF
TGTGCCAGCAGTCCTACGGGACACTACGAGCAGTACTTC
>15|TRBV30|NA|NA|TRBJ1-5
CAWSPPLGSNQPQHF
TGTGCCTGGAGTCCCCCGTTAGGTAGCAATCAGCCCCAGCATTTT
>14|TRBV9|TRBD1|few|TRBJ2-7
CASSVAYRGNEQYF
TGTGCCAGCAGCGTAGCGTACAGGGGGAACGAGCAGTACTTC
>15|TRBV24-1|NA|once|TRBJ2-6
CATSGWDSGANVLTF
TGTGCCACCAGTGGGTGGGACTCTGGGGCCAACGTCCTGACTTTC
>17|TRBV4-1|NA|NA|TRBJ1-2
CASSQEGRGRVFDGYTF
TGCGCCAGCAGCCAAGAGGGTCGTGGCAGGGTATTTGATGGCTACACCTTC
>14|TRBV5-1|NA|NA|TRBJ1-3
CASRETISGNTIYF
TGCGCCAGCAGGGAGACGATCTCTGGAAACACCATATATTTT
>17|TRBV5-1|NA|NA|TRBJ2-3
CASSLVQGGSRADTQYF
TGCGCCAGCAGCTTGGTACAGGGAGGCTCTAGGGCAGATACGCAGTATTTT
>19|TRBV5-1|TRBD1|NA|TRBJ1-6
CASSSGQGASSSYNSPLHF
TGCGCCAGCAGCTCCGGACAGGGGGCTTCGAGCTCCTATAATTCACCCCTCCACTTT
>15|TRBV5-1|NA|NA|TRBJ2-3
CASSLVARGTDTQYF
TGCGCCAGCAGCTTGGTGGCCCGCGGCACAGATACGCAGTATTTT
>15|TRBV12-5|TRBD1|NA|TRBJ1-5
CASGLGTGSNQPQHF
TGTGCTAGTGGTTTGGGGACAGGGAGCAATCAGCCCCAGCATTTT
>16|TRBV19|NA|NA|TRBJ1-3
CASSMRGAPRENTIYF
TGTGCCAGTAGTATGCGGGGAGCGCCGCGGGAGAACACCATATATTTT
>14|TRBV2|NA|NA|TRBJ1-3
CASTPTWMADTIYF
TGTGCCAGCACCCCGACCTGGATGGCAGACACCATATATTTT
>13|TRBV28|NA|NA|TRBJ2-5
CASSNRGGETQYF
TGTGCCAGCAGTAATAGGGGTGGAGAGACCCAGTACTTC
>13|TRBV12-3/TRBV12-4|NA|NA|TRBJ1-3
CASSLGRGNTIYF
TGTGCCAGCAGTCTTGGACGGGGAAACACCATATATTTT
>17|TRBV7-3|TRBD2|NA|TRBJ2-2
CASSFPPGGRSTGELFF
TGTGCCAGCAGCTTCCCCCCTGGCGGGAGAAGCACCGGGGAGCTGTTTTTT
>15|TRBV7-8|TRBD2|once|TRBJ2-1
CASSLLSGKYNEQFF
TGTGCCAGCAGCTTATTAAGCGGGAAATACAATGAGCAGTTCTTC
>14|TRBV10-1|NA|NA|TRBJ2-2
CASSETKNTGELFF
TGCGCCAGCAGTGAGACAAAGAACACCGGGGAGCTGTTTTTT
>15|TRBV19|TRBD1|NA|TRBJ1-5
CASSLWTGNNQPQHF
TGTGCCAGTAGTCTGTGGACAGGGAACAATCAGCCCCAGCATTTT
>15|TRBV9|NA|NA|TRBJ2-3
CASTGGGGSTDTQYF
TGTGCCAGCACCGGGGGTGGGGGATCCACAGATACGCAGTATTTT
>17|TRBV28|NA|NA|TRBJ2-1
CASSPFVVLAEKDEQFF
TGTGCCAGCAGTCCCTTTGTGGTGCTGGCGGAGAAGGATGAGCAGTTCTTC
>14|TRBV28|NA|NA|TRBJ1-4
CASSPTGTPVKLFF
TGTGCCAGCAGTCCTACAGGGACTCCAGTAAAACTGTTTTTT
>14|TRBV5-6|TRBD2|NA|TRBJ2-7
CASSLVAGDHEQYF
TGTGCCAGCAGCTTGGTCGCGGGAGACCACGAGCAGTACTTC
>14|TRBV27|NA|NA|TRBJ2-3
CASSFVPYTDTQYF
TGTGCCAGCAGTTTTGTCCCATACACAGATACGCAGTATTTT
>14|TRBV2|NA|NA|TRBJ1-1
CASSGRDMTYEAFF
TGTGCCAGCAGCGGCCGGGACATGACGTACGAAGCTTTCTTT
>17|TRBV4-1|TRBD2|NA|TRBJ2-3
CASSQSGSGASTDTQYF
TGCGCCAGCAGCCAGTCGGGGAGCGGGGCCAGCACAGATACGCAGTATTTT
>14|TRBV6-5|TRBD1|NA|TRBJ1-2
CASKPGQGNYGYTF
TGTGCCAGCAAACCGGGACAGGGTAACTATGGCTACACCTTC
>10|TRBV2|NA|NA|TRBJ2-5
CASSEETQYF
TGTGCCAGCAGTGAGGAGACCCAGTACTTC
>16|TRBV4-1|NA|NA|TRBJ2-4
CASSQGAAVGKNIQYF
TGCGCCAGCAGCCAAGGAGCCGCTGTCGGCAAAAACATTCAGTACTTC
>16|TRBV27|TRBD1|NA|TRBJ1-5
CASSPWQGAGNQPQHF
TGTGCCAGCAGTCCCTGGCAGGGGGCTGGCAATCAGCCCCAGCATTTT
>15|TRBV3-1/TRBV3-2|NA|once|TRBJ2-7
CASSPSASYPYEQYF
TGTGCCAGCAGCCCCAGTGCTAGCTACCCCTACGAGCAGTACTTC
>15|TRBV19|NA|NA|TRBJ2-1
CASSTSGTTINEQFF
TGTGCCAGTAGTACCTCCGGGACGACAATTAATGAGCAGTTCTTC